This section outlines one T cell receptor (beta chain) sequence together with its context. This sample was included in a study of T cells in Graves' hyperthyroidism and ophthalmopathy. The study defined stable Graves' hyperthyroidism as no ophthalmopathy progression within 18 months. TCR beta CDR3 regions were amplified from RNA. The TCR CDR3 was amplified in a first-round RT-PCR using the HTBI primer set. TCRdb recomputed calls from the multiplex PCR reads with MiXCR, one row per CDR3 protein. The repertoire holds about 200,000 distinct CDR3 sequences, around 16% seen once, with 53% in the top ten. The sequence derives from a woman in her 50s with Graves' hyperthyroidism. Sequencing was done on a sample of blood.

The CDR3 DNA follows: TGTGCCAGCAGAACCGCCAGTGAAGCTTTCTTT. Encoded protein: CASRTASEAFF. The V gene is TRBV28, the J gene TRBJ1-1; no definite D call. The germline V gene encodes CDR1 MDHEN and CDR2 SYDVKM. The germline V and J ends were trimmed by 6 bases and 7 bases, with 9 bases remaining between them. The CDR3 totals 11 residues.